This TCR beta chain originates from a study of OX40 agonist ivuxolimab in advanced cancers. Study-wide background: Ivuxolimab, an antibody acting as an agonist of OX40 (CD134), was used to treat patients.

Produced via immunoSEQ multiplex PCR; TCRdb's table is partial and in-frame only. The profile shows about 61,000 clones, 85% to 90% of them singletons. The CDR3 extends over 14 amino acids. V was cut by 4 bases and J by 4 bases, with 11 bases left in between. In germline, CDR1 is MNHEY, CDR2 SMNVEV (reference sequence). If patients had autoimmune disease history or systemic immunosuppression, they were excluded. V is TRBV27 and J is TRBJ1-3; D remains ambiguous. The source of this sequence is an adult with an advanced solid tumor such as melanoma, head and neck, liver or kidney cancer. The sequences come from CD4+ or CD8+ T cells sorted from blood, collected in a trial of the OX40 agonist ivuxolimab. The CDR3 is CASSSGWSGNTIYF. The CDR3 coding sequence is TGTGCCAGCAGTTCTGGGTGGTCCGGAAACACCATATATTTT.